Each of the 29 T cell receptor beta chains below was sequenced from the same sample in a study of OX40 agonist ivuxolimab in advanced cancers. Libraries were prepared by immunoSEQ multiplex PCR; TCRdb keeps only in-frame clonotypes and omits some of them. Of tens of thousands of clones in the sample, more than 85% were seen once. The sample here was CD4+ or CD8+ T cells sorted from blood, taken in a trial of the OX40 agonist ivuxolimab. These receptors were obtained from an adult with an advanced solid tumor such as melanoma, head and neck, liver or kidney cancer.

This chain links TRBV7-9 with TRBJ1-2, with D maybe TRBD1 (5 bases). CDR1 and CDR2 from the germline V gene are SEHNR and FQNEAQ (reference sequence). Trimming took off 4 bases at V and 8 bases at J, with 14 bases between the two ends. The CDR3 contains 13 residues. This CDR3 is CASSYGGTQGYTF. As DNA, the CDR3 is TGTGCCAGCAGCTATGGGGGAACTCAGGGCTACACCTTC.

This clone appeared a single time. V usage is TRBV27 and J usage is TRBJ1-4; no firm D call. This CDR3 is built from 11 residues. Germline loops: CDR1 MNHEY, CDR2 SMNVEV (reference sequence). Trimming pared 2 bases from V and 8 bases from J, leaving 3 bases between. CDR3 in amino acids: CASSLGEKLFF. The CDR3 DNA reads as TGTGCCAGCAGTTTAGGCGAAAAACTGTTTTTT.

The rearrangement links TRBV13 to TRBJ1-1, with unresolved D. CDR3 size: 17 residues. V was clipped by 1 base and J by 5 bases, with 20 bases between them. Germline lookup yields CDR1 PRHDT and CDR2 FYEKMQ (reference sequence). The CDR3 region has the DNA TGTGCCAGCAGCTTAGCGGAACACCGAGCCGTAGAGACTGAAGCTTTCTTT. Translating it yields CASSLAEHRAVETEAFF.

This clone was found once. V is TRBV5-6 and J is TRBJ2-5; D is ambiguous. Trimming shortened V by 2 bases and J by 8 bases, and 16 bases separated the two germline ends. There are 14 residues in the CDR3. Germline V lookup: CDR1 SGHDT, CDR2 YYEEEE. The CDR3 nucleotides are TGTGCCAGCAGCTTTGGGATCGTGGTTGTTACCCAGTACTTC. This translates into CASSFGIVVVTQYF.

J is TRBJ2-3 and V is TRBV11-2; D is uncertain. The V end was cut by 5 bases, the J end by 11 bases, with 14 bases between. Germline V gene lookup returns CDR1 SGHAT and CDR2 FQNNGV. The CDR3 totals 12 residues. DNA for the CDR3: TGTGCCAGCAGCATGGACCTATTGGGGCAGTATTTT. Amino acid sequence: CASSMDLLGQYF.

The V call is TRBV29-1, the J call TRBJ2-2, with 11 positions matching TRBD1. Germline V gene lookup returns CDR1 SQVTM and CDR2 ANQGSEA. This CDR3 is 14 amino acids long. With 3 bases clipped from V and 4 bases from J, the junction kept 1 base outside the gene matches. CDR3: CSVDGTGGTGELFF. The DNA of the CDR3 is TGCAGCGTTGACGGGACAGGGGGCACCGGGGAGCTGTTTTTT.

The rearrangement links TRBV7-9 to TRBJ2-7; D could derive from TRBD1 or TRBD2 (5 bases each). V was shortened by 5 bases and J by 3 bases, with 11 bases between the two germline ends. CDR3 size: 13 residues. Per the germline V gene, CDR1 is SEHNR and CDR2 is FQNEAQ (reference sequence). This CDR3 is CASSRDGRYEQYF. The CDR3 nucleotides read TGTGCCAGCAGCCGGGACGGGCGCTACGAGCAGTACTTC.

This clone was observed a few times. The germline gene is not matched at one end of the junction; a read error may be the cause. This rearrangement joins TRBV10-1 to TRBJ1-2, with D tentatively TRBD1 (5 bases). This CDR3 contains 12 residues. CDR1 is WNHNN, CDR2 SYGVQD, per germline (reference sequence). This CDR3 is CASTRDGPPERF. CDR3 in DNA: TGCGCCAGCACCCGGGACGGACCCCCCGAGCGATTC.

This chain uses TRBV4-1 with TRBJ1-2; no reliable D call. Germline values: CDR1 MGHRA, CDR2 YSYEKL. This CDR3 spans 16 amino acids. Trimming removed 0 bases at V and 4 bases at J, with 15 bases between. CDR3 sequence reads: CASSQEPVAGIYGYTF. CDR3 in DNA: TGCGCCAGCAGCCAAGAACCAGTCGCGGGGATCTATGGCTACACCTTC.

In regard to this clone: This could be a read error, since a much larger clone is one nucleotide away. Other nucleotide sequences in the sample specify the same CDR3. The chain carries TRBV4-3 and TRBJ1-1, with D possibly matching TRBD1 (5 bases). The V gene lost 1 base and the J gene lost 1 base, with 10 bases spanning the gap. This CDR3 spans 15 amino acids. Germline CDR1 LGHNA, CDR2 YSLEER. Here the CDR3 reads CASSQGGPSNTEAFF. As DNA, the CDR3 is TGCGCCAGCAGCCAAGGGGGACCGTCGAACACTGAAGCTTTCTTT.

The J gene is TRBJ2-2, the V gene TRBV19, with D perhaps TRBD2 (5 bases). CDR3 size: 15 residues. The germline CDR1 and CDR2 sequences are LNHDA and SQIVND (reference sequence). V gave up 3 bases and J gave up 4 bases, with 12 bases separating them. The CDR3 loop is CASSMLPGITGELFF. The CDR3 DNA reads as TGTGCCAGTAGTATGCTCCCCGGGATCACCGGGGAGCTGTTTTTT.

The J gene is TRBJ2-3, the V gene TRBV16; the match to TRBD2 covers 11 bases. Germline V lookup: CDR1 KGHSY, CDR2 FQNENV. This CDR3 is built from 17 residues. After removal of 0 bases from V and 4 bases from J, the junction contained 6 bases not matched to a gene. The CDR3: CASSQSGLAGGSDTQYF. The DNA of the CDR3 is TGTGCCAGCAGCCAATCGGGCCTAGCGGGAGGATCAGATACGCAGTATTTT.

Here the CDR3 DNA reads TGTGCCAGCGGTATGGAGACCCAGTACTTC. It codes for CASGMETQYF. This chain uses TRBV6-1 with TRBJ2-5; D is undetermined. There are 10 residues in the CDR3. Looked up from germline, CDR1 is MNHNS and CDR2 is SASEGT. V lost 8 bases to trimming and J lost 5 bases, with 6 bases between them.

The V call is TRBV5-1, the J call TRBJ1-3; no clear D. Germline CDR1 is SGHRS and CDR2 is YFSETQ. V lost 4 bases and J 4 bases, leaving 21 bases between the germline ends. This CDR3 has 17 amino acids. The CDR3 here is CASSATPQDGVGNTIYF. DNA for the CDR3: TGCGCCAGCAGCGCTACCCCCCAAGACGGGGTAGGAAACACCATATATTTT.

V is TRBV15 and J is TRBJ2-5; the match to TRBD2 covers 9 bases. There are 17 residues in the CDR3. V lost 4 bases and J lost 0; bases outside the gene matches: 9. Germline values: CDR1 LNHNV, CDR2 YYDKDF (reference sequence). The CDR3 reads CATSIDRLAEYQETQYF. CDR3 coding DNA: TGTGCCACCAGCATAGACAGACTAGCGGAGTACCAAGAGACCCAGTACTTC.

The chain has TRBV25-1 and TRBJ1-2, with TRBD1 matching 7 bases. Per the germline V gene, CDR1 is MGHDK and CDR2 is SYGVNS. Trimming cost V 0 bases and J 11 bases; bases outside gene matches: 3. The CDR3 contains 12 residues. CDR3 sequence (DNA): TGTGCCAGCAGTGAATACGGGACAGAGTACACCTTC. Its translation: CASSEYGTEYTF.

The V gene is TRBV11-2, the J gene TRBJ2-3; D gene ambiguous. The CDR3 length is 12 residues. Germline V lookup: CDR1 SGHAT, CDR2 FQNNGV. V lost 5 bases and J lost 5, with 8 bases in between. The CDR3 DNA reads TGTGCCAGCAGCCCACCCGGAGATACGCAGTATTTT. Protein: CASSPPGDTQYF.

This chain connects TRBV27 to TRBJ2-3, with 15 bases matching TRBD2. CDR3 length equals 16 residues. Trimming at V came to 1 base and at J to 6 bases, leaving 2 bases not matched to a gene. Per the germline V gene, CDR1 is MNHEY and CDR2 is SMNVEV (reference sequence). CDR3 sequence reads: CASSLLGTSGGDTQYF. The CDR3 DNA is TGTGCCAGCAGTTTATTGGGGACTAGCGGGGGGGATACGCAGTATTTT.

In DNA, the CDR3 is TGTGCCAGCAGTGACACCCCGCTAGCTGCCTCGAACACCGGGGAGCTGTTTTTT. Protein sequence: CASSDTPLAASNTGELFF. The chain is built from TRBV2 and TRBJ2-2; possibly TRBD2 for D (5 bases). This CDR3 region has 18 residues. Germline CDR1 SNHLY, CDR2 FYNNEI. Trimming shortened V by 3 bases and J by 0 bases, and 17 bases separated the two germline ends. The full variable domain, in which reference TRBV2 and TRBJ2-2 provide the parts outside the CDR3, is EPEVTQTPSHQVTQMGQEVILRCVPISNHLYFYWYRQILGQKVEFLVSFYNNEISEKSEIFDDQFSVERPDGSNFTLKIRSTKLEDSAMYFCASSDTPLAASNTGELFFGEGSRLTVL.

The chain couples TRBV7-6 to TRBJ2-2, with D uncertain. V lost 4 bases to trimming and J lost 1 base, with 16 bases between them. Germline loops: CDR1 SGHVS, CDR2 FNYEAQ. The CDR3 consists of 17 residues. CDR3 sequence reads: CASSSNPRYLNTGELFF. Here the CDR3 DNA reads TGTGCCAGCAGCTCTAATCCCAGATATCTGAACACCGGGGAGCTGTTTTTT.

The chain couples TRBV27 to TRBJ2-3; weak D call: TRBD2 (5 bases). V was shortened by 6 bases and J by 6 bases, with 10 bases between the two germline ends. Looked up from germline, CDR1 is MNHEY and CDR2 is SMNVEV (reference sequence). The CDR3 consists of 12 residues. The CDR3 spells CASRLPGDTQYF. For the CDR3, the DNA is TGTGCCAGCAGATTACCGGGGGATACGCAGTATTTT.

The genes are TRBV27 and TRBJ1-1; 9 nucleotides align to TRBD1. The junction had 7 bases not matched to a gene; V was cut back by 4 bases and J by 4 bases. The CDR3 runs 15 residues. Germline-derived CDR1 and CDR2 are MNHEY and SMNVEV (reference sequence). The CDR3 loop is CASSSLQGAGTEAFF. CDR3 sequence (DNA): TGTGCCAGCAGTTCGCTACAGGGGGCCGGCACTGAAGCTTTCTTT.

The chain recombines TRBV7-6 with TRBJ2-2; TRBD2 is a possible D gene (5 bases). The CDR3 extends over 13 amino acids. The V end lost 1 base, the J end lost 5 bases, and 5 bases lay between the germline ends. Germline-derived CDR1 and CDR2 are SGHVS and FNYEAQ. The CDR3 DNA follows: TGTGCCAGCAGCTTAGGGGAGACCGGGGAGCTGTTTTTT. Translating it yields CASSLGETGELFF.

The chain couples TRBV5-1 to TRBJ2-2, with 9 bases aligning to TRBD1. This CDR3 is 16 amino acids long. Germline CDR1 is SGHRS and CDR2 is YFSETQ. The V gene end was trimmed by 7 bases and the J gene end by 4 bases; junction bases not matched to a gene: 11. This chain's CDR3 is CASGAPGDRATGELFF. CDR3 DNA: TGCGCCAGCGGCGCTCCTGGGGACAGGGCCACCGGGGAGCTGTTTTTT.

The V gene is TRBV7-3, the J gene TRBJ2-5; D gene unclear. Germline V gene sequence: CDR1 SGHTA, CDR2 FQGTGA. V gave up 9 bases and J gave up 7 bases, with 18 bases separating them. The CDR3 is made up of 13 amino acids. The CDR3 DNA reads as TGTGCCAGTTCCGGAGACCAAGGGATGACCCAGTACTTC. It yields the protein CASSGDQGMTQYF.

V and J are TRBV19 and TRBJ1-2; D gene unclear. V lost 5 bases and J lost 4, with 14 bases in between. Per the germline V gene, CDR1 is LNHDA and CDR2 is SQIVND (reference sequence). The CDR3 loop spans 14 amino acids. Here the CDR3 DNA reads TGTGCCAGTAGTCCCCCGTTGGGTGCCTATGGCTACACCTTC. Translating gives CASSPPLGAYGYTF.

The chain employs TRBV5-4 and TRBJ1-2; TRBD1 is a possible D gene (6 bases). There are 17 residues in the CDR3. V lost 0 bases, J lost 0 bases, and 15 bases lay in between. From germline, CDR1 is SGHNT and CDR2 YYREEE (reference sequence). CDR3 sequence: CASSLGTGLPANYGYTF. The CDR3, as DNA: TGTGCCAGCAGCTTGGGTACAGGGCTGCCCGCTAACTATGGCTACACCTTC.

The chain links TRBV2 to TRBJ2-3; 11 positions match TRBD2. The CDR3 contains 17 residues. The V segment lost 2 bases and the J segment 8 bases; nucleotides outside the gene matches: 12. Germline CDR1 is SNHLY and CDR2 is FYNNEI. CDR3 bases: TGTGCCAGCAGTGAATGGCCTAGCGGGGGGCCGGTGGCTACGCAGTATTTT. Translation: CASSEWPSGGPVATQYF.

This rearrangement joins TRBV9 to TRBJ1-1; a possible D gene is TRBD1 (5 bases). CDR1 is SGDLS and CDR2 is YYNGEE in the germline V gene. The CDR3 loop spans 14 amino acids. Trimming took off 4 bases at V and 6 bases at J, with 16 bases between the two ends. The DNA for the CDR3 is TGTGCCAGCAGCCCATCCCGAGGGGCAGCTGAAGCTTTCTTT. It yields the protein CASSPSRGAAEAFF. The variable domain in full, with the rest retrieved from reference TRBV9 and TRBJ1-1, is DSGVTQTPKHLITATGQRVTLRCSPRSGDLSVYWYQQSLDQGLQFLIQYYNGEERAKGNILERFSAQQFPDLHSELNLSSLELGDSALYFCASSPSRGAAEAFFGQGTRLTVV.